Presented here are 27 T cell receptor beta chains from one specimen sequenced in a study of OX40 agonist ivuxolimab in advanced cancers. The assay was immunoSEQ multiplex PCR, and TCRdb's table has in-frame clones only and misses some. This table has tens of thousands of clones, nearly 85% appearing once. The specimen was CD4+ or CD8+ T cells sorted from blood, collected in a trial of the OX40 agonist ivuxolimab. The receptors derive from an adult with an advanced solid tumor such as melanoma, head and neck, liver or kidney cancer.

J is TRBJ2-7 and V is TRBV9, with a tentative D call TRBD1 (6 bases). V lost 2 bases and J 6 bases, leaving 12 bases between the germline ends. Germline values: CDR1 SGDLS, CDR2 YYNGEE. The CDR3 spans 13 residues. The CDR3 nucleotides are TGTGCCAGCAGCGTTATGGGGGCGGGCGAGCAGTACTTC. This translates into CASSVMGAGEQYF.

The chain couples TRBV19 to TRBJ2-1; 9 bases are shared with TRBD1. The CDR3 length is 17 residues. The trim removed 5 bases at V and 3 bases at J, leaving 11 bases unmatched. Germline-derived CDR1 and CDR2 are LNHDA and SQIVND (reference sequence). The CDR3 coding sequence is TGTGCCAGTAGTGGACAGGGGACAGCCCGCTACTACAATGAGCAGTTCTTC. This encodes CASSGQGTARYYNEQFF.

The V and J genes are TRBV19 and TRBJ1-1; D is perhaps TRBD1 (6 bases). This CDR3 has 16 residues. CDR1 and CDR2 (germline): LNHDA, SQIVND (reference sequence). The ends were cut back, 6 bases at V and 2 bases at J, with 19 bases in the middle. The chain's CDR3 is CASSAYLQGYNTEAFF. The CDR3 coding sequence is TGTGCCAGTAGCGCTTATCTACAGGGATATAACACTGAAGCTTTCTTT.

The chain joins TRBV19 to TRBJ2-5; D is unresolved. V gave up 3 bases and J gave up 0 bases, with 5 bases separating them. CDR3 size: 13 residues. CDR1 and CDR2 from the germline V gene are LNHDA and SQIVND (reference sequence). The CDR3 spells CASSIQNQETQYF. The CDR3 DNA is TGTGCCAGTAGTATCCAGAACCAAGAGACCCAGTACTTC.

This rearrangement joins TRBV7-9 to TRBJ2-6, with a tentative D call TRBD1 (5 bases). Germline V gene lookup returns CDR1 SEHNR and CDR2 FQNEAQ (reference sequence). This CDR3 spans 19 amino acids. V lost 5 bases and J 1 base, leaving 21 bases between the germline ends. CDR3 sequence: CASSAYLRASLSGANVLTF. The CDR3 region has the DNA TGTGCCAGCAGCGCTTACCTCAGGGCTTCCCTTTCTGGGGCCAACGTCCTGACTTTC.

This sequence joins TRBV7-8 and TRBJ2-5; 11 bases are shared with TRBD2. V gave up 5 bases and J gave up 3 bases; unmatched junction bases: 14. The CDR3 consists of 18 residues. CDR1 is SGHVS and CDR2 is FQNEAQ in the germline V gene. CDR3 in amino acids: CASSRGPPGLAEEETQYF. The CDR3 coding sequence is TGTGCCAGCAGCCGAGGGCCTCCGGGACTAGCGGAAGAAGAGACCCAGTACTTC. Full variable domain (rest looked up from reference TRBV7-8 and TRBJ2-5): GAGVSQSPRYKVAKRGQDVALRCDPISGHVSLFWYQQALGQGPEFLTYFQNEAQLDKSGLPSDRFFAERPEGSVSTLKIQRTQQEDSAVYLCASSRGPPGLAEEETQYFGPGTRLLVL.

The rearrangement joins TRBV5-1 to TRBJ1-5; tentatively, D is TRBD1 (5 bases). Trimming left V 0 bases short and J 7 bases short, with 8 bases between. CDR3 length equals 13 residues. CDR1 is SGHRS and CDR2 is YFSETQ in the germline V gene. The CDR3: CASSLAGSQPQHF. The CDR3 coding sequence is TGCGCCAGCAGCTTGGCAGGGAGCCAGCCCCAGCATTTT.

This clone has just a few counts. CDR3 DNA: TGCGCCAGCAGCCAATGGCAGAGCTCCTATAATTCACCCCTCCACTTT. Protein product: CASSQWQSSYNSPLHF. The V gene is TRBV4-1, the J gene TRBJ1-6; D unclear. The CDR3 consists of 16 residues. The germline gives CDR1 MGHRA, CDR2 YSYEKL. V shed 2 bases and J shed 0 bases, with 8 bases lying between them.

CDR3 amino acids: CASSYSILPGVDEQFF. For the CDR3, the DNA is TGTGCCAGCAGTTACTCGATCCTCCCAGGGGTCGATGAGCAGTTCTTC. The chain uses TRBV6-5 and TRBJ2-1, with D maybe TRBD1 (6 bases). The CDR3 runs to 16 residues. With 0 bases removed from V and 8 bases from J, the gap between germline ends came to 17 bases. CDR1 is MNHEY, CDR2 SVGAGI, per germline.

The J gene is TRBJ2-3, the V gene TRBV28; tentatively, D is TRBD1 or TRBD2 (5 bases each). Germline CDR1 and CDR2: MDHEN and SYDVKM. There are 16 residues in the CDR3. V was cut by 5 bases and J by 2 bases, with 17 bases left in between. The CDR3 DNA reads as TGTGCCAGCAGTACCGGGGCCCACGCATTCACAGATACGCAGTATTTT. Its translation is CASSTGAHAFTDTQYF.

The V call is TRBV4-3, the J call TRBJ2-7; D possibly corresponds to TRBD2 (6 bases). The CDR3 runs 14 residues. V was trimmed by 0 bases and J by 0 bases, leaving 6 bases between them. Germline assignment: CDR1 LGHNA and CDR2 YSLEER. The CDR3 DNA reads TGCGCCAGCAGCCAAGATAGCGGCTCCTACGAGCAGTACTTC. This encodes CASSQDSGSYEQYF.

The chain employs TRBV11-2 and TRBJ1-6; D not certain. The CDR3 totals 17 residues. Germline loops: CDR1 SGHAT, CDR2 FQNNGV. Trimming removed 0 bases from V and 4 bases from J, with 13 bases in between. The CDR3 DNA follows: TGTGCCAGCAGCTTAGATACGTCGCGGGTGTATAATTCACCCCTCCACTTT. This sequence encodes CASSLDTSRVYNSPLHF.

This clone was seen a handful of times. The chain combines TRBV7-2 with TRBJ1-1; D unresolved. Trimming shortened V by 0 bases and J by 6 bases, and 5 bases separated the two germline ends. Looked up from germline, CDR1 is SGHTA and CDR2 is FQGNSA. This CDR3 has 12 amino acids. CDR3 bases: TGTGCCAGCAGCTTAGCGAGTCCTGAAGCTTTCTTT. Its translation: CASSLASPEAFF.

The rearrangement links TRBV5-6 to TRBJ1-6, with 7 bases identical to TRBD1. CDR1 is SGHDT, CDR2 YYEEEE, per germline. V shed 6 bases and J 2 bases; nucleotides not matched to a gene: 8. The CDR3 is 16 amino acids. The CDR3 region is CASTSRTGTYNSPLHF. The CDR3 DNA sequence: TGTGCCAGCACCTCAAGGACAGGAACCTATAATTCACCCCTCCACTTT.

This chain joins TRBV5-5 and TRBJ1-5; perhaps TRBD1 as D (6 bases). Trimming shortened V by 1 base and J by 7 bases, and 15 bases separated the two germline ends. The germline gives CDR1 SGHKS, CDR2 YYEKEE (reference sequence). This CDR3 has 15 amino acids. The CDR3 region has the DNA TGTGCCAGCAGCTTGTGGCAGGGGAGGGGGCAGCCCCAGCATTTT. Its protein product is CASSLWQGRGQPQHF.

This clone came up a few times. The chain recombines TRBV11-2 with TRBJ1-1; D gene uncertain. Trimming shortened V by 0 bases and J by 3 bases, and 11 bases separated the two germline ends. The CDR3 has 15 residues. Germline CDR1 SGHAT, CDR2 FQNNGV. The CDR3 region is CASSLDPMWDTEAFF. CDR3 bases: TGTGCCAGCAGCTTAGATCCGATGTGGGACACTGAAGCTTTCTTT.

The chain carries TRBV13 and TRBJ2-7; D possibly matches TRBD1 or TRBD2 (5 bases each). CDR3 size: 14 residues. The germline CDR1 and CDR2 sequences are PRHDT and FYEKMQ (reference sequence). V lost 2 bases and J 4 bases, leaving 12 bases between the germline ends. In nucleotides, the CDR3 is TGTGCCAGCAGCTTAAACGGGGACGCATACGAGCAGTACTTC. It specifies CASSLNGDAYEQYF.

This chain links TRBV4-1 with TRBJ2-7, with TRBD1 identical over 7 bases. The CDR3 extends over 17 amino acids. V shed 3 bases and J 0 bases; nucleotides not matched to a gene: 11. Germline V gene data show CDR1 as MGHRA and CDR2 as YSYEKL. Here the CDR3 reads CASSQDPPGQLSYEQYF. Written as DNA, the CDR3 is TGCGCCAGCAGCCAGGATCCTCCGGGACAGCTCTCCTACGAGCAGTACTTC.

V and J are TRBV9 and TRBJ1-2, with 10 bases lining up with TRBD1. The germline V gene has CDR1 SGDLS and CDR2 YYNGEE. Trimming cost V 1 base and J 14 bases; bases outside gene matches: 5. This CDR3 is built from 12 residues. The CDR3, as DNA: TGTGCCAGCAGCGTACGACAGGGGGCGAAGACCTTC. It encodes CASSVRQGAKTF.

As DNA, the CDR3 is TGTGCCAGCAGCCCCTGGGGGGACACTGAAGCTTTCTTT. Protein product: CASSPWGDTEAFF. The rearrangement joins TRBV5-5 to TRBJ1-1; tentative D call: TRBD1 (5 bases). Germline assignment: CDR1 SGHKS and CDR2 YYEKEE (reference sequence). The CDR3 is 13 residues long. V dropped 4 bases and J dropped 3 bases, with 10 bases sitting between them.

V gene TRBV19 combines with J gene TRBJ2-7, with D possibly matching TRBD2 (5 bases). V was shortened by 9 bases and J by 1 base, with 16 bases between the two germline ends. Germline CDR1 and CDR2: LNHDA and SQIVND (reference sequence). The CDR3 has 14 amino acids. The CDR3 is CASSLAQTSYEQYF. The CDR3 DNA sequence: TGTGCCAGCTCCCTAGCTCAGACTTCCTACGAGCAGTACTTC.

V is TRBV2 and J is TRBJ1-2; D is unresolved. There are 11 residues in the CDR3. Deletions cut 7 bases from V and 8 bases from J, with 11 bases between. CDR1 and CDR2 (germline): SNHLY, FYNNEI. The chain's CDR3 is CASTGSWGYTF. The CDR3 DNA reads TGTGCCAGCACGGGGAGTTGGGGCTACACCTTC.

The V gene is TRBV28, the J gene TRBJ2-7; 8 bases map to TRBD2. V gave up 6 bases and J gave up 3 bases; unmatched junction bases: 13. The germline CDR1 and CDR2 sequences are MDHEN and SYDVKM. This CDR3 is 16 amino acids long. In nucleotides, the CDR3 is TGTGCCAGCAGGCCGCGGGTCGGGGGGGCTATCTACGAGCAGTACTTC. Residues: CASRPRVGGAIYEQYF. Together with reference TRBV28 and TRBJ2-7, the CDR3 gives the full variable domain: DVKVTQSSRYLVKRTGEKVFLECVQDMDHENMFWYRQDPGLGLRLIYFSYDVKMKEKGDIPEGYSVSREKKERFSLILESASTNQTSMYLCASRPRVGGAIYEQYFGPGTRLTVT.

The chain combines TRBV7-9 with TRBJ2-6; D possibly corresponds to TRBD1 (6 bases). V was shortened by 1 base and J by 4 bases, with 14 bases between the two germline ends. Germline V gene sequence: CDR1 SEHNR, CDR2 FQNEAQ (reference sequence). CDR3 length: 17 residues. The CDR3, as DNA: TGTGCCAGCAGCTTAGACTTAACAGGGTTGGGGGCCAACGTCCTGACTTTC. It specifies CASSLDLTGLGANVLTF. The full variable domain, in which reference TRBV7-9 and TRBJ2-6 provide the parts outside the CDR3, is DTGVSQNPRHKITKRGQNVTFRCDPISEHNRLYWYRQTLGQGPEFLTYFQNEAQLEKSRLLSDRFSAERPKGSFSTLEIQRTEQGDSAMYLCASSLDLTGLGANVLTFGAGSRLTVL.

The chain links TRBV6-5 to TRBJ2-1; possible D gene TRBD1, 5 bases. The CDR3 is made up of 13 amino acids. The V gene's germline CDR1 is MNHEY and CDR2 SVGAGI. V was clipped by 2 bases and J by 4 bases, with 6 bases between them. The CDR3 reads CASSYQGYNEQFF. The CDR3 bases are TGTGCCAGCAGTTACCAGGGATACAATGAGCAGTTCTTC.

The chain is built from TRBV29-1 and TRBJ1-1; TRBD1 matches at 8 bases. Germline trimming cut 7 bases from V and 0 bases from J; bases unmatched to any gene: 10. This CDR3 has 15 residues. The germline V gene has CDR1 SQVTM and CDR2 ANQGSEA. DNA of the CDR3: TGCAGCGGCGACGGACAGGGTAAAATGAACACTGAAGCTTTCTTT. Amino acids: CSGDGQGKMNTEAFF. The whole variable domain, remainder taken from reference TRBV29-1 and TRBJ1-1, is SAVISQKPSRDICQRGTSLTIQCQVDSQVTMMFWYRQQPGQSLTLIATANQGSEATYESGFVIDKFPISRPNLTFSTLTVSNMSPEDSSIYLCSGDGQGKMNTEAFFGQGTRLTVV.

The chain carries TRBV6-5 and TRBJ2-1, with a weak D call TRBD1 (5 bases). The germline CDR1 and CDR2 sequences are MNHEY and SVGAGI. Deletions cut 0 bases from V and 6 bases from J, with 6 bases between. CDR3 length: 13 amino acids. CDR3 nucleotides: TGTGCCAGCAGTTACTCCAGGGTCAATGAGCAGTTCTTC. This gives the protein CASSYSRVNEQFF.